Listed here are 21 T cell receptor beta chains from one sample, sequenced in a study of blood T cell repertoires in COVID-19. Repertoires were generated with immunoSEQ multiplex PCR, while TCRdb's copy carries only in-frame clones and drops some. The sample lists roughly 63,000 clones; about 74% were seen once. Source material: peripheral blood. The source is an elderly woman with acute or convalescent COVID-19.

The rearrangement joins TRBV5-1 to TRBJ2-5; TRBD2 aligns across 7 bases. Germline values: CDR1 SGHRS, CDR2 YFSETQ. The length of the CDR3 is 15 residues. The ends lost 6 bases at V and 0 bases at J; junction bases unmatched: 8. The CDR3 reads CASMESGTNQETQYF. DNA for the CDR3: TGCGCCAGCATGGAAAGCGGGACTAACCAAGAGACCCAGTACTTC. The full variable domain, with the rest looked up from reference TRBV5-1 and TRBJ2-5, is KAGVTQTPRYLIKTRGQQVTLSCSPISGHRSVSWYQQTPGQGLQFLFEYFSETQRNKGNFPGRFSGRQFSNSRSEMNVSTLELGDSALYLCASMESGTNQETQYFGPGTRLLVL.

The rearrangement joins TRBV7-9 to TRBJ2-1; maybe TRBD2 (6 bases). The CDR3 length is 15 residues. The V end was cut by 5 bases, the J end by 9 bases, with 20 bases between. Germline CDR1 SEHNR, CDR2 FQNEAQ (reference sequence). The CDR3, as DNA: TGTGCCAGCAGCCCCAGTAGGTTAGGAGGGGTTGAGCAGTTCTTC. Its protein product is CASSPSRLGGVEQFF.

The V and J genes are TRBV5-1 and TRBJ2-6, with D perhaps TRBD2 (5 bases). This CDR3 has 16 amino acids. Trimming cost V 1 base and J 0 bases, with 8 bases left between them. Germline V gene data show CDR1 as SGHRS and CDR2 as YFSETQ. The CDR3 bases are TGCGCCAGCAGCTTGTCGGGGAGCTCTGGGGCCAACGTCCTGACTTTC. It is translated as CASSLSGSSGANVLTF.

On this clone: Since a much larger clone is just one base distant, this may be a read error. Other nucleotide sequences in the sample specify the same CDR3. The CDR3 sequence: CASSIQGSTEAFF. The CDR3 bases are TGTGCCAGTAGTATCCAGGGTAGCACTGAAGCTTTCTTT. The rearrangement uses TRBV19 and TRBJ1-1, with D possibly being TRBD1 (5 bases). CDR3 size: 13 residues. CDR1 and CDR2 (germline): LNHDA, SQIVND (reference sequence). With 3 bases removed from V and 4 bases from J, the gap between germline ends came to 9 bases.

This clone was seen more than once but under ten times. The chain is built from TRBV24-1 and TRBJ2-2; D might be TRBD1 (5 bases). Germline lookup yields CDR1 KGHDR and CDR2 SFDVKD. V lost 8 bases, J lost 4 bases, and 10 bases lay in between. CDR3 length: 13 residues. The DNA for the CDR3 is TGTGCCACCACAGTGCAGGGCACCGGGGAGCTGTTTTTT. This codes for CATTVQGTGELFF.

The sample holds a few counts of this clone. The chain carries TRBV19 and TRBJ1-4; tentative D call: TRBD1 (5 bases). V lost 4 bases and J 4 bases, leaving 10 bases between the germline ends. The V gene's germline CDR1 is LNHDA and CDR2 SQIVND (reference sequence). This CDR3 has 14 residues. CDR3 bases: TGTGCCAGTAGTACCGACAGCAATAATGAAAAACTGTTTTTT. It translates to CASSTDSNNEKLFF. The full variable domain, completed using reference TRBV19 and TRBJ1-4, is DGGITQSPKYLFRKEGQNVTLSCEQNLNHDAMYWYRQDPGQGLRLIYYSQIVNDFQKGDIAEGYSVSREKKESFPLTVTSAQKNPTAFYLCASSTDSNNEKLFFGSGTQLSVL.

This chain uses TRBV6-5 with TRBJ1-5, with a possible D match to TRBD1 (6 bases). The CDR3 runs to 15 residues. V was pared by 6 bases and J by 3 bases, with 15 bases between. Germline CDR1 reads MNHEY; CDR2 reads SVGAGI. The CDR3 protein is CASSGGGGPNQPQHF. The CDR3 bases are TGTGCCAGCAGCGGGGGCGGGGGCCCCAATCAGCCCCAGCATTTT.

The chain uses TRBV3-1 (or the pseudogene TRBV3-2) and TRBJ2-7; TRBD1 matches at 8 bases. In germline, CDR1 is LGHDT, CDR2 YNNKEL (reference sequence). The CDR3 runs 15 residues. With 5 bases clipped from V and 5 bases from J, the junction kept 11 bases outside the gene matches. The CDR3 sequence is CASSRRTGKTDEQYF. The DNA for the CDR3 is TGTGCCAGCAGCAGGAGGACAGGGAAGACAGACGAGCAGTACTTC.

The rearrangement links TRBV5-5 to TRBJ2-7; 7 bases align to TRBD1. CDR1 is SGHKS, CDR2 YYEKEE, per germline (reference sequence). The CDR3 spans 16 residues. J was trimmed by 3 bases and V by 4 bases; bases with no gene match: 13. The CDR3 sequence: CASSAPPGQTGYEQYF. The CDR3 bases are TGTGCCAGCAGCGCACCCCCGGGACAGACAGGCTACGAGCAGTACTTC.

The chain has TRBV11-2 and TRBJ1-4, with TRBD1 identical over 10 bases. Germline V gene data show CDR1 as SGHAT and CDR2 as FQNNGV. CDR3 size: 15 residues. The V segment lost 0 bases and the J segment 8 bases; nucleotides outside the gene matches: 3. The CDR3 loop is CASSLERTGGEKLFF. DNA of the CDR3: TGTGCCAGCAGCTTAGAAAGGACAGGGGGGGAAAAACTGTTTTTT. The variable domain in full, completed from reference TRBV11-2 and TRBJ1-4, reads EAGVAQSPRYKIIEKRQSVAFWCNPISGHATLYWYQQILGQGPKLLIQFQNNGVVDDSQLPKDRFSAERLKGVDSTLKIQPAKLEDSAVYLCASSLERTGGEKLFFGSGTQLSVL.

The chain joins TRBV12-3 or TRBV12-4 to TRBJ2-3; D gene ambiguous. This CDR3 has 13 amino acids. Between the trimmed V and J ends, which lost 5 bases and 2 bases, there was a span of 8 bases. The CDR3 is CASSILSTDTQYF. The CDR3 bases are TGTGCCAGCAGTATATTGTCCACAGATACGCAGTATTTT.

The chain carries TRBV19 and TRBJ2-2; D possibly corresponds to TRBD2 (6 bases). CDR1 LNHDA and CDR2 SQIVND come from the germline V gene (reference sequence). V lost 1 base, J lost 3 bases, and 12 bases lay in between. This CDR3 comprises 16 residues. The CDR3 DNA follows: TGTGCCAGTAGTATAGGGGTTGGGAGGTACACCGGGGAGCTGTTTTTT. It translates to CASSIGVGRYTGELFF. Drawing the rest from reference TRBV19 and TRBJ2-2, the complete variable domain is DGGITQSPKYLFRKEGQNVTLSCEQNLNHDAMYWYRQDPGQGLRLIYYSQIVNDFQKGDIAEGYSVSREKKESFPLTVTSAQKNPTAFYLCASSIGVGRYTGELFFGEGSRLTVL.

This chain connects TRBV5-6 to TRBJ2-3; D remains ambiguous. This CDR3 comprises 12 residues. The V and J ends lost 0 bases and 12 bases respectively, with 11 bases between them. Germline V lookup: CDR1 SGHDT, CDR2 YYEEEE. Written as DNA, the CDR3 is TGTGCCAGCAGCTTGGTAGCAGCTTCCCAGTATTTT. As protein: CASSLVAASQYF.

The V call is TRBV4-3, the J call TRBJ2-5; D possibly corresponds to TRBD1 (6 bases). The V gene lost 0 bases and the J gene lost 5 bases, with 13 bases spanning the gap. This CDR3 is 15 amino acids long. Germline CDR1 is LGHNA and CDR2 is YSLEER. DNA of the CDR3: TGCGCCAGCAGCCAAGATCTAGGGGGAGTTGAGACCCAGTACTTC. Its translation: CASSQDLGGVETQYF.

The genes are TRBV5-3 and TRBJ2-7; 8 bases fit TRBD1. TRBV5-3 belongs to the ORF category, with a function that is uncertain. The CDR3 has 15 residues. Trimming took 6 bases from V and 4 from J; bases not matched to a gene: 12. The CDR3 sequence is CARNRATGAFYEQYF. The DNA for the CDR3 is TGTGCCAGAAACCGAGCGACAGGGGCATTTTACGAGCAGTACTTC.

V and J are TRBV7-2 and TRBJ1-2; no clear D gene. V gave up 5 bases and J gave up 6 bases, with 16 bases separating them. The CDR3 contains 14 residues. CDR1 and CDR2 (germline): SGHTA, FQGNSA. CDR3 region: CASSRVRGLDGYTF. DNA for the CDR3: TGTGCCAGCAGCAGGGTCCGGGGTCTCGATGGCTACACCTTC.

The chain has TRBV6-2 or TRBV6-3 and TRBJ1-1; no firm D call. Trimming left V 5 bases short and J 2 bases short, with 6 bases between. Germline V gene data show CDR1 as MNHEY and CDR2 as SVGEGT. This CDR3 spans 12 amino acids. The CDR3 loop is CASSPTNTEAFF. The CDR3, as DNA: TGTGCCAGCAGTCCCACTAACACTGAAGCTTTCTTT.

The genes are TRBV24-1 and TRBJ2-1; 7 bases line up with TRBD1. Unmatched junction bases numbered 9, after V lost 1 base and J lost 7 bases. This CDR3 contains 16 residues. CDR1 and CDR2 (germline): KGHDR, SFDVKD. Here the CDR3 reads CATSDLRQGTRNEQFF. CDR3 DNA sequence: TGTGCCACCAGTGATTTACGACAGGGTACAAGGAATGAGCAGTTCTTC.

This rearrangement joins TRBV29-1 to TRBJ2-7; 10 nucleotides align to TRBD2. Germline assignment: CDR1 SQVTM and CDR2 ANQGSEA. This CDR3 has 14 amino acids. V dropped 2 bases and J dropped 5; count of bases not matched to a gene: 6. The CDR3 region is CSVEIAGGGNEQYF. CDR3 nucleotide sequence: TGCAGCGTTGAAATAGCGGGAGGCGGCAACGAGCAGTACTTC.

V is TRBV19 and J is TRBJ2-6; D remains unclear. The CDR3 runs to 16 residues. Trimming cost V 6 bases and J 0 bases, with 12 bases left between them. From germline, CDR1 is LNHDA and CDR2 SQIVND (reference sequence). CDR3 region: CASSPLGVSGANVLTF. The DNA of the CDR3 is TGTGCCAGTAGCCCCCTTGGAGTCTCTGGGGCCAACGTCCTGACTTTC.

This clone was seen a few times. The chain links TRBV12-5 to TRBJ1-6; TRBD1 aligns across 9 bases. The junction had 5 bases not matched to a gene; V was cut back by 4 bases and J by 10 bases. This CDR3 has 14 amino acids. Germline lookup yields CDR1 LGHNT and CDR2 FRNRAP. CDR3 loop: CASGWGQGGSPLHF. In DNA, the CDR3 is TGTGCTAGTGGTTGGGGACAGGGCGGCTCACCCCTCCACTTT.